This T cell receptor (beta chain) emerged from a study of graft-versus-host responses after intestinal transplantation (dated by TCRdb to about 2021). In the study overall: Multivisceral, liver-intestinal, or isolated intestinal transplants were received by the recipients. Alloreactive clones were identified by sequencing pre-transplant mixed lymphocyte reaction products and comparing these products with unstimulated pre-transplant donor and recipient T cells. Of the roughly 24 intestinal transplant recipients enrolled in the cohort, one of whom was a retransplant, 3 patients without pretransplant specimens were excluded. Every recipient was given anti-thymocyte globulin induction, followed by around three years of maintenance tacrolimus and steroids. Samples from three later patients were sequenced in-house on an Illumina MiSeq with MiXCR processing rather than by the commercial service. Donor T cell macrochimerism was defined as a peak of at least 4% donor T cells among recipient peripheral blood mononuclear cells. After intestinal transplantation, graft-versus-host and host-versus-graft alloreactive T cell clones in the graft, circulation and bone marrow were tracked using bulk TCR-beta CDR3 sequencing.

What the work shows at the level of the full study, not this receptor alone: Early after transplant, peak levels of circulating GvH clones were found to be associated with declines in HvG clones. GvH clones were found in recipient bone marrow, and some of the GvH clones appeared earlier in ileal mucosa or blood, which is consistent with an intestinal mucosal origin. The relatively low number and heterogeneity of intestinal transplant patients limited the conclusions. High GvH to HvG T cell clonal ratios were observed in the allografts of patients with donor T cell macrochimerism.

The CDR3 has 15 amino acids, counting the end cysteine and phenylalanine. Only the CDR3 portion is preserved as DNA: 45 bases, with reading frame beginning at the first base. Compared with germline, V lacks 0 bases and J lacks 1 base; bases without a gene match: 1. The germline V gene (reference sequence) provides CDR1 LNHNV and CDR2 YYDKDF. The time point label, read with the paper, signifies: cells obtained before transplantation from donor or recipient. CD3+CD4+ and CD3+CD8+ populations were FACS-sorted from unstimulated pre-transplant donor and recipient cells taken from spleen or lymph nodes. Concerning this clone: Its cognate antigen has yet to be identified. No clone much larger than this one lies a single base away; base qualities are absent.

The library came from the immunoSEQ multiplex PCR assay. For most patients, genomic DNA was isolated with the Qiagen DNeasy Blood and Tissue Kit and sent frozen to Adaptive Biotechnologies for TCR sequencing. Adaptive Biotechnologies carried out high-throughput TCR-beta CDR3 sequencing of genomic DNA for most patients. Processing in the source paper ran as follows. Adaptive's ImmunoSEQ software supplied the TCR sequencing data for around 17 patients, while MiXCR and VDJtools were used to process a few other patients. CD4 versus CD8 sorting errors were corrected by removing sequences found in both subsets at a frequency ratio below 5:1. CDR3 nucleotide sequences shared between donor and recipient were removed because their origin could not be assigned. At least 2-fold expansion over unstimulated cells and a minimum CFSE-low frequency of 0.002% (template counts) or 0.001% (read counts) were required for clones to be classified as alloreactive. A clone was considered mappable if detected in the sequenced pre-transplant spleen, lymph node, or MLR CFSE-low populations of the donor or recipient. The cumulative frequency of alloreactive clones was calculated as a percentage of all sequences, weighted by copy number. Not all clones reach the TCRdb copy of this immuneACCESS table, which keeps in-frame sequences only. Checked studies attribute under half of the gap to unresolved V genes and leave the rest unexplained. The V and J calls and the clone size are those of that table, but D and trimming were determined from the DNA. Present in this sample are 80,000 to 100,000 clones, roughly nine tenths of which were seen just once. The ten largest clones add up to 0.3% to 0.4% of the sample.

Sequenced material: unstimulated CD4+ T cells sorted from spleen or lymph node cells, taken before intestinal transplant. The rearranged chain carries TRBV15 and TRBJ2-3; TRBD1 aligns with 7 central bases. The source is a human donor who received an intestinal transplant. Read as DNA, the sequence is TGTGCCACCAGCAGAGATCAGGGGGGCACAGATACGCAGTATTTT. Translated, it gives CATSRDQGGTDTQYF.